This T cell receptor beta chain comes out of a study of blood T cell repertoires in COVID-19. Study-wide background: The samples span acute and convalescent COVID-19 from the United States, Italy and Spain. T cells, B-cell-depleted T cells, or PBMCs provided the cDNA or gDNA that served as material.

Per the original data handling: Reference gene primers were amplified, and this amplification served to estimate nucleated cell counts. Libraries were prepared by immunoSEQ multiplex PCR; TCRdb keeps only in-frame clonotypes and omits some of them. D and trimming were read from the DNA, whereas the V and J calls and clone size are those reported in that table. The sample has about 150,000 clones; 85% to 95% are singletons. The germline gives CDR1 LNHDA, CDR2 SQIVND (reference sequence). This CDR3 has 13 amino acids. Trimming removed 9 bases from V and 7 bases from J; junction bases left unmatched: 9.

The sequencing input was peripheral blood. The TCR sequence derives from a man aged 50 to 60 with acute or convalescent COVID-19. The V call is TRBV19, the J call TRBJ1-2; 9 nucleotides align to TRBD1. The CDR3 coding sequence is TGTGCCAGCCGGGACAGGGAGTTAGGTGGCTACACCTTC. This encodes CASRDRELGGYTF. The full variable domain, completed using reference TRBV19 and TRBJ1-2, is DGGITQSPKYLFRKEGQNVTLSCEQNLNHDAMYWYRQDPGQGLRLIYYSQIVNDFQKGDIAEGYSVSREKKESFPLTVTSAQKNPTAFYLCASRDRELGGYTFGSGTRLTVV.